This T cell receptor beta chain was documented in a study of response to subunit inactivated influenza vaccine. In the case of this clonotype: Its antigen remains unknown.

Overall study findings and caveats: Each seasonal flu vaccination may recruit only limited new T cells, authors suggested.

One entry per CDR3 protein results from TCRdb running MiXCR on the RT-PCR reads. Among around 470,000 distinct CDR3 sequences listed, about 7.2% were seen once. Sequencing used PBMCs from blood, obtained roughly 24 months after vaccination. The TCR was taken from a man between 45 and 75 years old who received an inactivated influenza vaccine.

The CDR3 sequence is CASCERGQHTF. Here the CDR3 DNA reads TGTGCCAGCTGTGAGAGGGGGCAGCACACCTTC. The chain carries TRBV28 and TRBJ1-2; TRBD1 agrees at 7 bases. The trim removed 8 bases at V and 12 bases at J, leaving 9 bases unmatched. Germline-derived CDR1 and CDR2 are MDHEN and SYDVKM. The CDR3 loop spans 11 amino acids.